Below, 25 T cell receptor beta chains from the same sample are listed, as sequenced in a study of blood T cell repertoires in COVID-19. Produced via immunoSEQ multiplex PCR; TCRdb's table is partial and in-frame only. There are approximately 190,000 clones in the sample; around 84% occur only once, and roughly a fifth lies in the top ten. Input material: peripheral blood. The receptors stem from a human donor in a cohort sampled during active COVID-19.

The chain recombines TRBV28 with TRBJ1-2; weak D call: TRBD1 (6 bases). Germline CDR1 MDHEN, CDR2 SYDVKM. V was cut by 6 bases and J by 4 bases, with 12 bases left in between. There are 13 residues in the CDR3. CDR3 region: CASSSDRPYGYTF. The CDR3 bases are TGTGCCAGCAGCTCTGACAGGCCCTATGGCTACACCTTC.

V and J are TRBV6-1 and TRBJ1-4, with D possibly being TRBD1 (5 bases). The CDR3 contains 14 residues. V was trimmed by 0 bases and J by 10 bases, leaving 12 bases between them. Germline values: CDR1 MNHNS, CDR2 SASEGT. The CDR3 DNA sequence: TGTGCCAGCAGTGAAGCGTCTCGGGGGGTAAAACTGTTTTTT. Amino acid sequence: CASSEASRGVKLFF.

This chain joins TRBV6-4 and TRBJ2-2; possible D gene TRBD1, 5 bases. The CDR3 is 15 residues long. CDR1 and CDR2 from the germline V gene are MRHNA and SNTAGT. Trimming cost V 2 bases and J 7 bases, with 14 bases left between them. CDR3 nucleotide sequence: TGTGCCAGCAGTGACACCGCAGGGATCCACGGGGAGCTGTTTTTT. This codes for CASSDTAGIHGELFF.

The chain combines TRBV28 with TRBJ1-6, with D unresolved. Germline assignment: CDR1 MDHEN and CDR2 SYDVKM. The V gene lost 7 bases and the J gene lost 6 bases, with 13 bases spanning the gap. The CDR3 spans 14 residues. The DNA of the CDR3 is TGTGCCAGCAATACACAGAGCTCTAATTCACCCCTCCACTTT. Translation: CASNTQSSNSPLHF.

This clone was counted once. The genes are TRBV5-1 and TRBJ2-7; 7 positions match TRBD1. The trim removed 3 bases at V and 7 bases at J, leaving 10 bases unmatched. The CDR3 extends over 14 amino acids. The germline gives CDR1 SGHRS, CDR2 YFSETQ. The CDR3 loop reads CASSSPGQPSEQYF. Written as DNA, the CDR3 is TGCGCCAGCAGCTCTCCGGGACAGCCTTCTGAGCAGTACTTC.

The chain is built from TRBV30 and TRBJ1-2; 9 bases are a match to TRBD1. Germline CDR1 and CDR2: GTSNPN and SVGIG (reference sequence). V trimming: 4 bases; J trimming: 5 bases; junction bases outside the gene matches: 11. This CDR3 contains 15 residues. This CDR3 reads CAWTNTGQGGYGYTF. CDR3 nucleotide sequence: TGTGCCTGGACGAATACGGGACAGGGCGGGTATGGCTACACCTTC.

The chain carries TRBV6-6 and TRBJ2-2; a possible D gene is TRBD1 (6 bases). Between the trimmed V and J ends, which lost 6 bases and 10 bases, there was a span of 12 bases. The CDR3 totals 12 residues. Germline values: CDR1 MNHNY, CDR2 SVGAGI (reference sequence). CDR3 nucleotide sequence: TGTGCCAGCAGCCCACAGGGCATGGAGCTGTTTTTT. Its translation is CASSPQGMELFF.

This clone has a count of ten or more. This chain uses TRBV19 with TRBJ2-4; weak D call: TRBD2 (7 bases). This CDR3 has 14 amino acids. Trimming shortened V by 6 bases and J by 5 bases, and 14 bases separated the two germline ends. From germline, CDR1 is LNHDA and CDR2 SQIVND (reference sequence). The CDR3, as DNA: TGTGCCAGTAGAAGGGGGGGGCCGGAAAACATTCAGTACTTC. Amino acids: CASRRGGPENIQYF.

V usage is TRBV24-1 and J usage is TRBJ2-1; D call uncertain. Germline values: CDR1 KGHDR, CDR2 SFDVKD. Trimming left V 5 bases short and J 14 bases short, with 15 bases between. The CDR3 has 12 amino acids. Here the CDR3 DNA reads TGTGCCACCAGTGCTGCCAGCGAGGTAAAGTTCTTC. This sequence encodes CATSAASEVKFF.

The chain has TRBV5-1 and TRBJ2-3; perhaps TRBD1 as D (6 bases). CDR3 length: 16 residues. V was clipped by 0 bases and J by 2 bases, with 13 bases between them. The germline gives CDR1 SGHRS, CDR2 YFSETQ. As DNA, the CDR3 is TGCGCCAGCAGCTTGGCACCGGACAGATCCACAGATACGCAGTATTTT. It translates to CASSLAPDRSTDTQYF.

This chain connects TRBV5-1 to TRBJ1-4; the D gene is possibly TRBD1 (5 bases). This CDR3 has 13 amino acids. Germline lookup yields CDR1 SGHRS and CDR2 YFSETQ. The ends were cut back, 4 bases at V and 6 bases at J, with 10 bases in the middle. The CDR3 sequence is CASSRTGDEKLFF. The CDR3 DNA reads TGCGCCAGCAGCAGGACGGGGGATGAAAAACTGTTTTTT.

The chain employs TRBV6-4 and TRBJ1-6; D is unclear. The V end lost 6 bases, the J end lost 0 bases, and 6 bases lay between the germline ends. The germline gives CDR1 MRHNA, CDR2 SNTAGT. This CDR3 has 14 residues. In DNA form, the CDR3 reads TGTGCCAGCAGGAAGAGCTCCTATAATTCACCCCTCCACTTT. Translating gives CASRKSSYNSPLHF.

The chain carries TRBV5-1 and TRBJ2-6; unclear D gene. The V gene's germline CDR1 is SGHRS and CDR2 YFSETQ. This CDR3 has 15 residues. The ends were cut back, 4 bases at V and 1 base at J, with 9 bases in the middle. The CDR3 DNA sequence: TGCGCCAGCAGCCACCAACTATCTGGGGCCAACGTCCTGACTTTC. Its translation is CASSHQLSGANVLTF.

The CDR3 here is CASSFDSSGNTIYF. CDR3 nucleotides: TGTGCCAGCAGTTTCGACAGCTCTGGAAACACCATATATTTT. The V and J genes are TRBV5-5 and TRBJ1-3, with D possibly TRBD1 on 5 matching bases. V gave up 5 bases and J gave up 0 bases, with 9 bases separating them. The germline CDR1 and CDR2 sequences are SGHKS and YYEKEE (reference sequence). The CDR3 covers 14 residues.

In its sample, this clone was seen once. The genes are TRBV4-1 and TRBJ1-1, with D unclear. The germline V gene has CDR1 MGHRA and CDR2 YSYEKL. With 0 bases removed from V and 7 bases from J, the gap between germline ends came to 18 bases. CDR3 length: 16 amino acids. CDR3 in DNA: TGCGCCAGCAGCCAAGAAGGACGGAGGGTTCGTTATGAAGCTTTCTTT. Its protein is CASSQEGRRVRYEAFF.

This chain connects TRBV10-2 to TRBJ1-6; D remains ambiguous. V was pared by 2 bases and J by 10 bases, with 12 bases between. This CDR3 is built from 14 residues. Germline loops: CDR1 WSHSY, CDR2 SAAADI. The CDR3 DNA follows: TGCGCCAGCAGTGAGCTGGGTCGAGGGTCACCCCTCCACTTT. Translation gives CASSELGRGSPLHF.

This sequence joins TRBV27 and TRBJ2-3; 15 positions agree with TRBD2. The V gene's germline CDR1 is MNHEY and CDR2 SMNVEV (reference sequence). The CDR3 has 17 amino acids. J was trimmed by 5 bases and V by 2 bases; bases with no gene match: 5. CDR3: CASSLKGGLAGGDTQYF. CDR3 bases: TGTGCCAGCAGTTTAAAGGGGGGACTAGCGGGAGGAGATACGCAGTATTTT.

The CDR3 here is CASSSMLRGTHRETQYF. CDR3 DNA sequence: TGTGCCAGCAGCTCGATGCTTCGCGGGACCCACCGCGAGACCCAGTACTTC. The chain carries TRBV7-9 and TRBJ2-5; D is possibly TRBD2 (6 bases). CDR1 and CDR2 (germline): SEHNR, FQNEAQ (reference sequence). The CDR3 sequence is 17 residues long. Between the trimmed V and J ends, which lost 4 bases and 5 bases, there was a span of 23 bases.

This clone was detected a few times. The same CDR3 also results from other DNA sequences found in this sample. The rearrangement links TRBV30 to TRBJ1-5; 7 bases fit TRBD1. The CDR3 extends over 12 amino acids. Germline CDR1 GTSNPN, CDR2 SVGIG (reference sequence). The V and J ends lost 4 bases and 6 bases, in that order; junction bases with no gene match: 3. The CDR3 region is CAWNRGRQPQHF. As DNA, the CDR3 is TGTGCCTGGAACAGGGGCCGTCAGCCCCAGCATTTT.

The chain employs TRBV11-1 and TRBJ2-5, with unresolved D. Germline CDR1 and CDR2: SGHAT and FQDESV (reference sequence). Deletions cut 5 bases from V and 2 bases from J, with 12 bases between. The CDR3 has 14 amino acids. In nucleotides, the CDR3 is TGTGCCAGCAGCCCTGGTCTAGATCAAGAGACCCAGTACTTC. It is translated as CASSPGLDQETQYF.

This chain connects TRBV7-9 to TRBJ1-4, with 7 bases aligning to TRBD1. Per the germline V gene, CDR1 is SEHNR and CDR2 is FQNEAQ (reference sequence). The CDR3 is 14 amino acids. The trim removed 5 bases at V and 7 bases at J, leaving 7 bases unmatched. CDR3 region: CASSTTGTSEKLFF. The CDR3 DNA reads as TGTGCCAGCAGCACGACAGGGACGAGTGAAAAACTGTTTTTT.

This clone was seen once. This chain connects TRBV7-9 to TRBJ1-1; perhaps TRBD1 as D (5 bases). The ends were cut back, 2 bases at V and 1 base at J, with 11 bases in the middle. CDR1 is SEHNR and CDR2 is FQNEAQ in the germline V gene (reference sequence). The length of the CDR3 is 15 residues. CDR3 DNA sequence: TGTGCCAGCAGCTTAAGCGGGGGTGGGAACACTGAAGCTTTCTTT. It is translated as CASSLSGGGNTEAFF.

In its sample, this clone was seen once. The germline gene is not matched at one end of the junction; a read error may be the cause. The genes are TRBV7-7 and TRBJ2-5, with D possibly matching TRBD1 (5 bases). The CDR3 sequence is 15 residues long. Germline CDR1 reads SSHAT; CDR2 reads FNYEAQ (reference sequence). The CDR3 loop reads CASSLAGLGGETQYF. The CDR3 DNA follows: TGTGCTAGCAGCTTGGCAGGGCTGGGTGGGGAGACCCAGTACTTC.

The chain has TRBV10-3 and TRBJ1-4; TRBD1 is a possible D gene (5 bases). Germline CDR1 reads ENHRY; CDR2 reads SYGVKD. The CDR3 contains 13 residues. V lost 6 bases to trimming and J lost 6 bases, with 11 bases between them. The CDR3 sequence: CAIRDLGDEKLFF. The CDR3 DNA reads as TGTGCCATCAGGGACCTAGGGGATGAAAAACTGTTTTTT.

The chain couples TRBV27 to TRBJ1-5, with D uncertain. The CDR3 is made up of 17 amino acids. Germline assignment: CDR1 MNHEY and CDR2 SMNVEV (reference sequence). V lost 5 bases and J 0 bases, leaving 17 bases between the germline ends. CDR3 sequence reads: CASSPRTDSYSNQPQHF. The CDR3 DNA is TGTGCCAGCAGTCCCCGGACGGACTCCTATAGCAATCAGCCCCAGCATTTT.